These T cell receptor beta chains were read from a single sample in a study of early T cells in non-severe SARS-CoV-2 infection. Each CDR3 protein gets one entry after TCRdb re-called the 5' RACE reads with MiXCR. In the table there are roughly 56,000 distinct CDR3 sequences, 8% to 9% of which are singletons. The sample consisted of whole blood. All receptors come from an adult who was a healthcare worker with PCR-confirmed SARS-CoV-2 infection or an uninfected control (not recorded which). The CDR3 runs from the conserved cysteine through the conserved F or W. D genes are given only for firm matches. Size values are once, few and many counts, or a class for expanded clones, and some rows have none.

V gene	clone size	D gene	J gene	CDR3 DNA	CDR3 protein
TRBV5-1	many	.	TRBJ2-2	TGCGCCAGCAGCTTGGGTCGGATAGCCGTAACCGGGGAGTTGTTTTTT	CASSLGRIAVTGELFF
TRBV6-1	many	.	TRBJ1-2	TGTGCCAGTGCGGAGTATGGCTACACCTTC	CASAEYGYTF
TRBV4-1	.	.	TRBJ2-5	TGCGCCAGCAGCCAATGGAGGGAAGAGACCCAGTACTTC	CASSQWREETQYF
TRBV7-9	.	.	TRBJ2-7	TGTGCCAGCAGCAACAGGGAATTCTACGAGCAGTACTTC	CASSNREFYEQYF
TRBV28	many	TRBD2	TRBJ2-7	TGTGCCAGCACAGCTAGTCTCCTAGCGGGAGGGCATCCCTCTCTCGAGCAGTACTTC	CASTASLLAGGHPSLEQYF
TRBV20-1	few	TRBD1	TRBJ2-7	TGCAGTGCTAGAGGACAGGGGGCCCCCCTCTACGAGCAGTACTTC	CSARGQGAPLYEQYF
TRBV7-9	many	.	TRBJ2-1	TGTGCCAGCAGCTTATTCGGGATTCTCAATGAGCAGTTCTTC	CASSLFGILNEQFF
TRBV6-6	few	.	TRBJ2-1	TGTGCCAGCAGTACCCCCCGTGGGTCCTACAATGAGCAGTTCTTC	CASSTPRGSYNEQFF
TRBV5-6	many	.	TRBJ2-1	TGTGCCAGCAGCTTGGGACAGACCTACTTGGATGAGCAGTTCTTC	CASSLGQTYLDEQFF
TRBV5-1	.	.	TRBJ2-2	TGCGCCAGCAGCCACGGGGACACCGGGGAGCTGTTTTTT	CASSHGDTGELFF
TRBV5-1	.	TRBD2	TRBJ2-1	TGCGCCAGCAGCTTGAGGGTAGCGGGAGTTTCTGAGCAGTTCTTC	CASSLRVAGVSEQFF
TRBV5-1	.	TRBD2	TRBJ2-3	TGCGCCAGCAGCTTGGCATTTCGGATCGGGACTAGCGGGAGGGCCGGCACAGATACGCAGTATTTT	CASSLAFRIGTSGRAGTDTQYF
TRBV7-6	.	TRBD2	TRBJ2-3	TGTGCCAGCAGCTTTAGCGGGGGGCGCACAGATACGCAGTATTTT	CASSFSGGRTDTQYF
TRBV3-1	.	.	TRBJ2-1	TGTGCCAGCAGCCAACCCGGGTACAATGAGCAGTTCTTC	CASSQPGYNEQFF
TRBV6-5	.	.	TRBJ1-6	TGTGCCAGCAGTATTCAGGGCCTTAATTCACCCCTCCACTTT	CASSIQGLNSPLHF
TRBV28	.	.	TRBJ2-1	TGTGCCAGCAGTCCAATCGGGAGCGGAAGGGGGAATGAGCAGTTCTTC	CASSPIGSGRGNEQFF
TRBV4-1	few	.	TRBJ2-3	TGCGCCAGCAGCCAATTTGGCACAGATACGCAGTATTTT	CASSQFGTDTQYF
TRBV7-9	.	.	TRBJ2-7	TGTGCCAGCAACTTATTACAGTACCCCTACGAGCAGTACTTC	CASNLLQYPYEQYF
TRBV9	.	.	TRBJ1-4	TGTGCCAGCAACTCCGGGGGGAAAGAAAAACTGTTTTTT	CASNSGGKEKLFF
TRBV5-1	many	.	TRBJ1-6	TGCGCCAGCAGCTTATCCCCTACAGGTGTCAATTCACCCCTCCACTTT	CASSLSPTGVNSPLHF
TRBV27	.	.	TRBJ2-1	TGTGCCAGTGGTGGATTGGGTGAGCAGTTCTTC	CASGGLGEQFF
TRBV24-1	.	.	TRBJ1-2	TGTGCCACCAGTGACTCACAGGGCCGTGGCTACACCTTC	CATSDSQGRGYTF
TRBV11-2	many	.	TRBJ1-1	TGTGCCCTATGTCGTTTGGAGGGGAACACTGAAGCTTTCTTT	CALCRLEGNTEAFF
TRBV5-6	many	TRBD1	TRBJ2-1	TGTGCCAGCAGCTTGGGGGGACAGGGAAGGAATGAGCAGTTCTTC	CASSLGGQGRNEQFF
TRBV4-1	few	.	TRBJ2-7	TGCGCCAGCAGCCAATTTGGGGACTACGAGCAGTACTTC	CASSQFGDYEQYF
TRBV3-1	.	TRBD2	TRBJ2-1	TGTGCCAGCAGCCCTGGACTAGCGGGAGGGCCATCCTACAATGAGCAGTTCTTC	CASSPGLAGGPSYNEQFF
TRBV6-4	many	.	TRBJ1-5	TGTGCCAGCAGTGGGCCAGGGTTAGTGGAGCCCCAGCATTTT	CASSGPGLVEPQHF
TRBV9	.	.	TRBJ2-7	TGTGCCAGCAGCGTAGCCCCATACGAGGGGGGCTACGAGCAGTACTTC	CASSVAPYEGGYEQYF
TRBV14	many	TRBD1	TRBJ1-1	TGTGCCAGCAGGGGAGGGGGCCAATTACACACTGAAGCTTTCTTT	CASRGGGQLHTEAFF
TRBV20-1	.	.	TRBJ2-7	TGCAGTGCTAGCGCGACTTCTAGGAGCTCCTACGAGCAGTACTTC	CSASATSRSSYEQYF
TRBV5-1	.	.	TRBJ2-1	TGCGCCAGCAGCTTGTCCCCGACAGACTACAATGAGCAGTTCTTC	CASSLSPTDYNEQFF
TRBV3-1	few	.	TRBJ2-3	TGTGCCAGCAGCAGAACCGTCATCGGCGGGGCTACAGATACGCAGTATTTT	CASSRTVIGGATDTQYF
TRBV28	many	.	TRBJ2-1	TGTGCCAGCAGTCCTTACTTTAATGAGCAGTTCTTC	CASSPYFNEQFF
TRBV12-3/TRBV12-4	many	TRBD2	TRBJ2-1	TGTGCCAGCAGCAAACTAGCGGGGGACTACAATGAGCAGTTCTTC	CASSKLAGDYNEQFF
TRBV19	.	TRBD2	TRBJ2-1	TGTGCCAGTAGTGCATTAGCGGGGCGTATGAATGAGCAGTTCTTC	CASSALAGRMNEQFF
TRBV6-1	.	.	TRBJ2-2	TGTGCCAGCAGTGAATTCGGACGGGCGAACACCGGGGAGCTGTTTTTT	CASSEFGRANTGELFF
TRBV28	.	TRBD2	TRBJ2-7	TGTGCCAGCAGCTCGAGAGACCCGGCCAGGACTAGTCCCTACGAGCAGTACTTC	CASSSRDPARTSPYEQYF
TRBV7-2	.	.	TRBJ2-3	TGTGCCAGCAGTCCGAAAAGCACAGATACGCAGTATTTT	CASSPKSTDTQYF
TRBV7-6	once	.	TRBJ2-1	TGTGCCAGCAGCCCCGGTATGGCCCAGTTCTTC	CASSPGMAQFF
TRBV11-2	many	.	TRBJ2-2	TGTGCCAGCAGCCCCGACTCCGGGGAGCTGTTTTTT	CASSPDSGELFF
TRBV5-1	.	TRBD2	TRBJ2-1	TGCGCCAGCAGCTTGGGGTTAGCGGGAGTATACTACAATGAGCAGTTCTTC	CASSLGLAGVYYNEQFF